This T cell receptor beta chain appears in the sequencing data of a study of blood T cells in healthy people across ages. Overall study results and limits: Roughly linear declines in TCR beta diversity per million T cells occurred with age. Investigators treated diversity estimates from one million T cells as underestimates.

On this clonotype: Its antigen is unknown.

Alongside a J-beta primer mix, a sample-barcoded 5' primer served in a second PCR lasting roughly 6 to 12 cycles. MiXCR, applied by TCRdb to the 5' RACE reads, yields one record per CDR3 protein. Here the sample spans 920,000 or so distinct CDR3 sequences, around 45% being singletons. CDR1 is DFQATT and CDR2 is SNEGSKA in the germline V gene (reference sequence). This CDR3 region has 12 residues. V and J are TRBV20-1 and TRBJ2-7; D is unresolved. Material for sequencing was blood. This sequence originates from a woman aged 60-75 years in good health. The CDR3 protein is CSHPHGPYEQYF. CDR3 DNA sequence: TGCAGCCACCCCCACGGACCCTACGAGCAGTACTTC.